Below, 24 T cell receptor beta chains from the same sample are listed, as sequenced in a study of T-cell reconstitution after alpha-beta-depleted transplantation in children (dated by TCRdb to 2015 to 2016). Receptor amplification or capture employed PCR. The data were produced on an Illumina HiSeq 2500. To normalize quantification of the TCRbeta repertoire, the TCR libraries were built with molecular barcoding that relied on unique molecular identifiers. TCRdb passed the public sequencing reads through fastp at Q25 and MiXCR, retaining productive beta sequences. Every distinct CDR3 protein forms one entry, paired with its most common genes and DNA. This sample holds some 200,000 distinct CDR3 sequences; about 6% were observed only once. Around 4.3% of the sample is held by the ten biggest clonotypes. Explained via the paper, the treatment or condition label denotes: allogeneic hematopoietic cell transplantation with graft depleted of TCRalphabeta T cells and CD19 B cells.

Sequences were derived from PBMCs, sampled before TCRalphabeta/CD19-depleted stem cell transplant. The source is a girl younger than two with combined immunodeficiency, due to receive a stem cell transplant.

This clonotype was counted many times. V and J are TRBV29-1 and TRBJ2-5, with TRBD1 identical over 8 bases. V shed 0 bases, J shed 1 base, and the junction held 7 bases outside the gene matches. Germline CDR1 is SQVTM and CDR2 is ANQGSEA. The CDR3 is 16 residues long. For the CDR3, the DNA is TGCAGCGTTGAAGAAACGAAGGACAGGGCCCAAGAGACCCAGTACTTC. This encodes CSVEETKDRAQETQYF.

Ten or more counts support this clonotype. The chain combines TRBV27 with TRBJ2-1; 13 nucleotides match TRBD2. From germline, CDR1 is MNHEY and CDR2 SMNVEV (reference sequence). J lost 9 bases, V lost 3 bases, and 5 bases had no gene match. This CDR3 spans 15 amino acids. CDR3 amino acids: CASSFGTSGVGEQFF. CDR3 sequence (DNA): TGTGCCAGCAGTTTCGGGACTAGCGGGGTCGGTGAGCAGTTCTTC.

This clonotype has ten or more counts. The chain employs TRBV20-1 and TRBJ2-7, with no clear D. Trimming shortened V by 2 bases and J by 0 bases, and 5 bases separated the two germline ends. This CDR3 comprises 12 residues. The germline V gene encodes CDR1 DFQATT and CDR2 SNEGSKA (reference sequence). The DNA of the CDR3 is TGCAGTGCTAGACATCTCTCCTACGAGCAGTACTTC. Residues: CSARHLSYEQYF.

This clonotype was detected many times. This chain uses TRBV27 with TRBJ2-7, with D uncertain. The V and J ends lost 3 bases and 2 bases respectively, with 14 bases between them. Germline V gene lookup returns CDR1 MNHEY and CDR2 SMNVEV (reference sequence). The CDR3 covers 15 residues. The CDR3 loop is CASSLDGVATYEQYF. CDR3 nucleotide sequence: TGTGCCAGCAGTTTGGATGGCGTTGCGACCTACGAGCAGTACTTC.

This clonotype was counted at least ten times. V and J are TRBV12-3 or TRBV12-4 and TRBJ1-6; D is possibly TRBD1 (6 bases). Trimming took off 5 bases at V and 4 bases at J, with 15 bases between the two ends. CDR3 size: 16 residues. The CDR3 sequence is CASSPGTKGYNSPLHF. The DNA for the CDR3 is TGTGCCAGCAGTCCCGGGACAAAGGGGTATAATTCACCCCTCCACTTT.

This clonotype was seen repeatedly, ten times or more. The V call is TRBV20-1, the J call TRBJ1-1, with D hard to call. Trimming left V 4 bases short and J 5 bases short, with 14 bases between. Germline V gene data show CDR1 as DFQATT and CDR2 as SNEGSKA (reference sequence). The CDR3 has 13 amino acids. The CDR3 nucleotides are TGCAGTGCTATATGGTTCGGGTTGACTGAAGCTTTCTTT. The encoded protein is CSAIWFGLTEAFF.

In this sample, this clonotype turned up many times. The rearrangement joins TRBV27 to TRBJ1-1; the D is unclear. This CDR3 has 15 amino acids. Germline CDR1 reads MNHEY; CDR2 reads SMNVEV (reference sequence). Deletions cut 0 bases from V and 0 bases from J, with 8 bases between. CDR3 nucleotides: TGTGCCAGCAGTTTATCGGCTGGGATGAACACTGAAGCTTTCTTT. Amino acids: CASSLSAGMNTEAFF.

This clonotype has ten or more counts. This chain connects TRBV9 to TRBJ2-7; D might be TRBD1 (5 bases). The CDR3 is 16 amino acids. With 0 bases removed from V and 0 bases from J, the gap between germline ends came to 13 bases. Germline CDR1 and CDR2: SGDLS and YYNGEE. CDR3 residues: CASSVGEGASSYEQYF. The CDR3 DNA sequence: TGTGCCAGCAGCGTAGGGGAAGGGGCTAGCTCCTACGAGCAGTACTTC.

CDR3 loop: CATSRARTGVSSLHF. Here the CDR3 DNA reads TGTGCCACCAGCAGAGCCCGGACAGGGGTTTCGTCCCTCCACTTT. The V call is TRBV15, the J call TRBJ1-6, with 9 bases matching TRBD1. V was pared by 1 base and J by 14 bases, with 9 bases of the junction left unmatched. Germline values: CDR1 LNHNV, CDR2 YYDKDF (reference sequence). CDR3 length equals 15 residues.

This clonotype was seen at least ten times. The chain links TRBV28 to TRBJ2-7; possibly TRBD2 for D (5 bases). The CDR3 consists of 15 residues. V gave up 0 bases and J gave up 4 bases, with 13 bases separating them. Germline V CDR1 and CDR2: MDHEN, SYDVKM. The DNA of the CDR3 is TGTGCCAGCAGTTTATGGAGGGCCCCCGATTACGAGCAGTACTTC. This sequence encodes CASSLWRAPDYEQYF.

This clonotype was counted many times. The chain carries TRBV28 and TRBJ2-7; a weak D match, TRBD1 (6 bases). This CDR3 region has 14 residues. Per germline, CDR1 MDHEN and CDR2 SYDVKM. V lost 4 bases to trimming and J lost 5 bases, with 15 bases between them. CDR3 coding DNA: TGTGCCAGCAGTTCCCCACAGGGTATACACGAGCAGTACTTC. Translating it yields CASSSPQGIHEQYF.

The sample holds many counts of this clonotype. The chain couples TRBV7-2 to TRBJ2-3; 8 bases are shared with TRBD2. Germline loops: CDR1 SGHTA, CDR2 FQGNSA. V was clipped by 2 bases and J by 6 bases; unmatched bases: 4. The CDR3 is 14 amino acids. CDR3 sequence: CASSLLSGSDTQYF. The CDR3, as DNA: TGTGCCAGCAGCTTACTGAGCGGGAGTGATACGCAGTATTTT.

This clonotype showed up just a few times. The J gene is TRBJ2-1, the V gene TRBV28; D remains ambiguous. Germline CDR1 and CDR2: MDHEN and SYDVKM. This CDR3 has 11 amino acids. V was clipped by 3 bases and J by 10 bases, with 7 bases between them. The DNA of the CDR3 is TGTGCCAGCAGTTTGCGACTGGAGCAGTTCTTC. Amino acids: CASSLRLEQFF. Filled out from reference TRBV28 and TRBJ2-1, the complete variable domain reads DVKVTQSSRYLVKRTGEKVFLECVQDMDHENMFWYRQDPGLGLRLIYFSYDVKMKEKGDIPEGYSVSREKKERFSLILESASTNQTSMYLCASSLRLEQFFGPGTRLTVL.

This clonotype was found many times. The chain is built from TRBV12-3 or TRBV12-4 and TRBJ2-1, with D possibly being TRBD2 (6 bases). There are 15 residues in the CDR3. Trimming removed 6 bases from V and 2 bases from J, with 14 bases in between. The CDR3 region is CASSRTSPTYNEQFF. The CDR3 nucleotides are TGTGCCAGCAGCCGCACTAGCCCGACCTACAATGAGCAGTTCTTC.

This clonotype has ten or more counts. V usage is TRBV24-1 and J usage is TRBJ2-7; TRBD1 might be the D (5 bases). In germline, CDR1 is KGHDR, CDR2 SFDVKD. The V and J ends lost 9 bases and 3 bases respectively, with 20 bases between them. This CDR3 has 15 residues. This CDR3 reads CATSPKGAMVYEQYF. The CDR3 DNA reads TGTGCCACCTCCCCAAAAGGGGCTATGGTCTACGAGCAGTACTTC.

This clonotype was counted at least ten times. This chain connects TRBV20-1 to TRBJ2-7, with D tentatively TRBD2 (6 bases). Germline assignment: CDR1 DFQATT and CDR2 SNEGSKA (reference sequence). The V end was cut by 4 bases, the J end by 7 bases, with 20 bases between. The CDR3 contains 14 residues. The CDR3 loop reads CSANWGGTTVEQYF. The CDR3 DNA follows: TGCAGTGCTAATTGGGGAGGTACGACGGTAGAGCAGTACTTC.

This clonotype came up many times. CDR3 residues: CATSRDGLAISYEQYF. The DNA of the CDR3 is TGTGCCACCAGCAGAGATGGGCTAGCGATCTCCTACGAGCAGTACTTC. V is TRBV15 and J is TRBJ2-7; TRBD2 is a possible D gene (6 bases). The CDR3 totals 16 residues. The V gene lost 0 bases and the J gene lost 0 bases, with 12 bases spanning the gap. Germline CDR1 LNHNV, CDR2 YYDKDF (reference sequence).

The sample holds many counts of this clonotype. The chain employs TRBV29-1 and TRBJ2-1; 10 bases are shared with TRBD2. Germline loops: CDR1 SQVTM, CDR2 ANQGSEA. The CDR3 length is 15 residues. Unmatched junction bases numbered 10, after V lost 7 bases and J lost 4 bases. The CDR3, as DNA: TGCAGCGCGGAAGGACTAGCGGATATATACAATGAGCAGTTCTTC. Residues: CSAEGLADIYNEQFF.

At least ten counts were recorded for this clonotype. The V call is TRBV29-1, the J call TRBJ2-7; D gene uncertain. CDR1 and CDR2 (germline): SQVTM, ANQGSEA. The V end lost 4 bases, the J end lost 0 bases, and 7 bases lay between the germline ends. The CDR3 consists of 12 residues. The CDR3 DNA reads as TGCAGCGTTGGTACGAACTCCTACGAGCAGTACTTC. Encoded protein: CSVGTNSYEQYF.

This clonotype was counted many times. The V and J genes are TRBV29-1 and TRBJ2-4; no firm D call. Per the germline V gene, CDR1 is SQVTM and CDR2 is ANQGSEA. Trimming took 5 bases from V and 0 from J, leaving 8 bases between them. There are 13 residues in the CDR3. The CDR3 DNA reads as TGCAGCGTTCGCGGTTTAGCCAAAAACATTCAGTACTTC. This encodes CSVRGLAKNIQYF. The variable domain in full, with the rest retrieved from reference TRBV29-1 and TRBJ2-4, is SAVISQKPSRDICQRGTSLTIQCQVDSQVTMMFWYRQQPGQSLTLIATANQGSEATYESGFVIDKFPISRPNLTFSTLTVSNMSPEDSSIYLCSVRGLAKNIQYFGAGTRLSVL.

This clonotype occurred many times. The chain carries TRBV5-1 and TRBJ1-1; the D gene is possibly TRBD1 (5 bases). CDR1 and CDR2 (germline): SGHRS, YFSETQ. The CDR3 is 14 residues long. Deletions cut 4 bases from V and 1 base from J, with 11 bases between. The CDR3 DNA follows: TGCGCCAGCAGCCGTCTGACAGAGAACACTGAAGCTTTCTTT. Its translation: CASSRLTENTEAFF.

This clonotype was detected many times. This chain's CDR3 is CSARAGPHRDPNYGYTF. CDR3 nucleotides: TGCAGTGCTAGAGCAGGACCTCACAGGGATCCTAACTATGGCTACACCTTC. The J gene is TRBJ1-2, the V gene TRBV20-1, with D possibly TRBD1 on 6 matching bases. Germline V gives CDR1 DFQATT, CDR2 SNEGSKA (reference sequence). The V gene lost 1 base and the J gene lost 0 bases, with 18 bases spanning the gap. CDR3 length: 17 residues.

This clonotype has a handful of counts. The V gene is TRBV11-1, the J gene TRBJ2-1; TRBD1 might be the D (6 bases). Germline V CDR1 and CDR2: SGHAT, FQDESV (reference sequence). Trimming left V 2 bases short and J 2 bases short, with 13 bases between. The CDR3 has 16 residues. This chain's CDR3 is CASSLRGGQPYNEQFF. CDR3 coding DNA: TGTGCCAGCAGCTTACGGGGCGGACAGCCCTACAATGAGCAGTTCTTC.

This clonotype was counted ten times or more. The chain couples TRBV5-1 to TRBJ1-1, with D perhaps matching TRBD1 (6 bases). CDR1 is SGHRS, CDR2 YFSETQ, per germline. This CDR3 region has 14 residues. Trimming removed 2 bases from V and 4 bases from J, with 12 bases in between. Here the CDR3 DNA reads TGCGCCAGCAGCTTTCGGGGGCCAGGCACTGAAGCTTTCTTT. As protein: CASSFRGPGTEAFF.